Following are 3 T cell receptor beta chains from one sample sequenced in a study of blood T cell repertoires in COVID-19. Here immunoSEQ multiplex PCR was the method, and the copy in TCRdb shows in-frame clones only, minus some. The table has approximately 140,000 clones, around 88% seen once; the top ten hold less than 2%. Material for sequencing was peripheral blood. These receptors all stem from a woman aged 60-75 years with acute or convalescent COVID-19.

The chain uses TRBV28 and TRBJ1-1; TRBD1 matches 7 bases. The CDR3 has 13 amino acids. Looked up from germline, CDR1 is MDHEN and CDR2 is SYDVKM. The V and J ends lost 4 bases and 7 bases, in that order; junction bases with no gene match: 6. Here the CDR3 DNA reads TGTGCCAGCAGTTCCCAGGGGGATGGTGAAGCTTTCTTT. Translating gives CASSSQGDGEAFF.

The chain recombines TRBV30 with TRBJ1-5; 7 bases agree with TRBD1. The trim removed 1 base at V and 0 bases at J, leaving 3 bases unmatched. CDR3 size: 15 residues. Germline V gene data show CDR1 as GTSNPN and CDR2 as SVGIG (reference sequence). CDR3 protein: CAWSEGQYSNQPQHF. CDR3 DNA: TGTGCCTGGAGTGAGGGACAGTATAGCAATCAGCCCCAGCATTTT.

The rearrangement joins TRBV7-9 to TRBJ1-4; D is unclear. This CDR3 has 15 amino acids. Trimming took 2 bases from V and 8 from J, leaving 15 bases between them. CDR1 and CDR2 from the germline V gene are SEHNR and FQNEAQ (reference sequence). The CDR3 bases are TGTGCCAGCAGCTTACAGAACAGTCCTTCCGAAAAACTGTTTTTT. Protein sequence: CASSLQNSPSEKLFF.